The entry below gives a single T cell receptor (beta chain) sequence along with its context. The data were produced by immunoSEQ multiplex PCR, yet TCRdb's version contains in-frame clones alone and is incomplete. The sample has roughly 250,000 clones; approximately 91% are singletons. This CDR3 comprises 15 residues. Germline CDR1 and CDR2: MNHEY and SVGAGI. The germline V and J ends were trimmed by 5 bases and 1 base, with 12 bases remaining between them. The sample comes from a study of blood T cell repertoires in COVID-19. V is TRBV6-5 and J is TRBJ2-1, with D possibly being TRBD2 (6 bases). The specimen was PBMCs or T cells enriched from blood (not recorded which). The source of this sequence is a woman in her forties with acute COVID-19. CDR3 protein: CASSPGLPSYNEQFF. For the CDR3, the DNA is TGTGCCAGCAGTCCGGGACTGCCATCCTACAATGAGCAGTTCTTC.